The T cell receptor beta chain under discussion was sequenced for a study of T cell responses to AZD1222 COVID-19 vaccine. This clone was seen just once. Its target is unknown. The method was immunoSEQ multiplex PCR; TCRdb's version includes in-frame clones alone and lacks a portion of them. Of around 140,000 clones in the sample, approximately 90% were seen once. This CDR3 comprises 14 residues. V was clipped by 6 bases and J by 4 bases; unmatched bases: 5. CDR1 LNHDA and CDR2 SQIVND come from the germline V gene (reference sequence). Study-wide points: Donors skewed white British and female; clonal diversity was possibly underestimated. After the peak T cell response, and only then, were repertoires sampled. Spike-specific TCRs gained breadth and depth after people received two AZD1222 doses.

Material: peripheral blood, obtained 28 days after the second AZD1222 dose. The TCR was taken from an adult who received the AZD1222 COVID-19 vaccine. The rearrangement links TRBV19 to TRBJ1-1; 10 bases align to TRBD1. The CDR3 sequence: CASRTGGSGTEAFF. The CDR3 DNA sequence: TGTGCCAGTAGGACAGGGGGCTCGGGCACTGAAGCTTTCTTT.